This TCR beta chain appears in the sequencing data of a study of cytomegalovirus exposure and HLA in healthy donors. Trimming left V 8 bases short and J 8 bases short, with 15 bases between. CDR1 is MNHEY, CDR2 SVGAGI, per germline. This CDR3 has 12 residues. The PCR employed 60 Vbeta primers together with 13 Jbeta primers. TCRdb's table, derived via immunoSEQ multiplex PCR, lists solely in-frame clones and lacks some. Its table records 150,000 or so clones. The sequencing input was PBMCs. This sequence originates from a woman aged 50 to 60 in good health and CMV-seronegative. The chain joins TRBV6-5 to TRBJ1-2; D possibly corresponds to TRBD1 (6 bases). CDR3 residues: CASAKGGRGYTF. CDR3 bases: TGTGCCAGCGCCAAGGGGGGGCGAGGCTACACCTTC.